This T cell receptor (beta chain) was recorded in a study of blood T cell repertoires in COVID-19. Study context: Both acute and convalescent COVID-19 samples were obtained from the United States, Italy and Spain. The analysed material was cDNA or gDNA that came from T cells, B-cell-depleted T cells, or PBMCs.

CDR3 length: 16 amino acids. CDR1 SGHRS and CDR2 YFSETQ come from the germline V gene. Trimming pared 2 bases from V and 10 bases from J, leaving 21 bases between. This clone has just one count. Authors' data handling: Cell counts per sample came from amplifying reference gene primers. Sequenced by immunoSEQ multiplex PCR; TCRdb stores in-frame clones only, minus some. The V and J calls and clone size come from that table; D and trimming were worked out from the DNA. The data show 200,000 to 300,000 clones, 82% seen once. The receptor was isolated from a woman aged 60-75 years with active or convalescent COVID-19. The sample comprised peripheral blood. This chain uses TRBV5-1 with TRBJ1-4; weak D call: TRBD1 (6 bases). This CDR3 reads CASSFEIDRRYGKLFF. For the CDR3, the DNA is TGCGCCAGCAGCTTCGAGATAGACAGGCGATACGGAAAACTGTTTTTT. Based on the CDR3 plus reference TRBV5-1 and TRBJ1-4, the full variable domain is KAGVTQTPRYLIKTRGQQVTLSCSPISGHRSVSWYQQTPGQGLQFLFEYFSETQRNKGNFPGRFSGRQFSNSRSEMNVSTLELGDSALYLCASSFEIDRRYGKLFFGSGTQLSVL.